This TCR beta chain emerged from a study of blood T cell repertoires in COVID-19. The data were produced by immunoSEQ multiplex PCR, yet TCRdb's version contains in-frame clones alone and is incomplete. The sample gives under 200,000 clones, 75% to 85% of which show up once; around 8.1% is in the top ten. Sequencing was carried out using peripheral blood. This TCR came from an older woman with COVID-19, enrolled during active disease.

The CDR3 sequence is CASSPGVGSEAFF. CDR3 in DNA: TGCGCCAGCAGCCCGGGAGTTGGGTCTGAAGCTTTCTTT. This chain connects TRBV5-1 to TRBJ1-1; no clear D. The germline V and J ends were trimmed by 4 bases and 6 bases, with 13 bases remaining between them. The CDR3 is 13 residues long. CDR1 is SGHRS and CDR2 is YFSETQ in the germline V gene.